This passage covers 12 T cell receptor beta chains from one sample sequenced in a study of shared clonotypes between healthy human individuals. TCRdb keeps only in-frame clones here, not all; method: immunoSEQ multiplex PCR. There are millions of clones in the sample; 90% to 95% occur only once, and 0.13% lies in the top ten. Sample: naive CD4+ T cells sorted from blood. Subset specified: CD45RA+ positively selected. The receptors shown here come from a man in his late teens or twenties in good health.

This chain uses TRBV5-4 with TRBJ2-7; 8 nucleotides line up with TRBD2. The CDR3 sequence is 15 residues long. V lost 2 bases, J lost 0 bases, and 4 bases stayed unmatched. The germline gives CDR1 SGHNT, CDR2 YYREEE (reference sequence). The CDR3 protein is CASSFGRASSYEQYF. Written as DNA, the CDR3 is TGTGCCAGCAGCTTCGGGAGGGCGAGCTCCTACGAGCAGTACTTC.

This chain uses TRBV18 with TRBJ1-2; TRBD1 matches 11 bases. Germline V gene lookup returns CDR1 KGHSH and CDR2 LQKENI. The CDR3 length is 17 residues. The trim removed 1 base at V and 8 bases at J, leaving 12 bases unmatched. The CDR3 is CASSPQGTGGSPFGYTF. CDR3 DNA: TGTGCCAGCTCACCACAGGGGACAGGGGGTTCCCCTTTCGGCTACACCTTC.

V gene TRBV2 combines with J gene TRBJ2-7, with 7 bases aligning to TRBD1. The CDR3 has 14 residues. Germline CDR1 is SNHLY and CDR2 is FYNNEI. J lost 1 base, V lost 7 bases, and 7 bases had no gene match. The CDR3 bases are TGTGCCAGCACCCCGAGGGGGCAGTCCTACGAGCAGTACTTC. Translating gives CASTPRGQSYEQYF.

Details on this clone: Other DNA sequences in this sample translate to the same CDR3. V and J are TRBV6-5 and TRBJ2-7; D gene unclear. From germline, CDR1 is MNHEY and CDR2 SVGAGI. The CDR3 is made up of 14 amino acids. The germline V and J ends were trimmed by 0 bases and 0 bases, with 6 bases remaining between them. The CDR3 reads CASSYSGNSYEQYF. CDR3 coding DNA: TGTGCCAGCAGTTACTCGGGCAACTCCTACGAGCAGTACTTC.

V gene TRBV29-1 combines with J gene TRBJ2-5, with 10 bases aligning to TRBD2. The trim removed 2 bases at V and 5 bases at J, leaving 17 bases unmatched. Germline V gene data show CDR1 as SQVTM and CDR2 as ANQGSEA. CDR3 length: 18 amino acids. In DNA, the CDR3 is TGCAGCGTTGAACGTATAGCGGGAGGAGGGGGGGATGTGGAGACCCAGTACTTC. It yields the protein CSVERIAGGGGDVETQYF.

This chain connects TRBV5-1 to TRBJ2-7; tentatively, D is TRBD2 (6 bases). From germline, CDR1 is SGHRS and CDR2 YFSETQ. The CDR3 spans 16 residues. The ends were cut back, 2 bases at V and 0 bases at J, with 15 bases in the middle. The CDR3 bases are TGCGCCAGCAGCTTCGGTACGGGAGCTAACTCCTACGAGCAGTACTTC. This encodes CASSFGTGANSYEQYF.

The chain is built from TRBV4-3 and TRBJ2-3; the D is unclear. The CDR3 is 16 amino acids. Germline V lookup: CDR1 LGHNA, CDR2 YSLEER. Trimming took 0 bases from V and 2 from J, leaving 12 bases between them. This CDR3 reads CASSQDRHGLTDTQYF. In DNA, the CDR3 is TGCGCCAGCAGCCAAGATCGCCACGGGCTCACAGATACGCAGTATTTT.

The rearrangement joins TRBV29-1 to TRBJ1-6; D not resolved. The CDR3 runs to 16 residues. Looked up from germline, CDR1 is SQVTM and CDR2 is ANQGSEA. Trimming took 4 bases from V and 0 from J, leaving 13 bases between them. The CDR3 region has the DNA TGCAGCGTTGTCGGTGGCGCGAGCTCCTATAATTCACCCCTCCACTTT. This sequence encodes CSVVGGASSYNSPLHF.

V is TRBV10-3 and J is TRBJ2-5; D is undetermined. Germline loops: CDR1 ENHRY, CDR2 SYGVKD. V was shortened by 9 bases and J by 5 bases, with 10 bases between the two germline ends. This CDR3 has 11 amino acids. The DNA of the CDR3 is TGTGCCATTAGATACGGGGAGACCCAGTACTTC. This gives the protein CAIRYGETQYF.

The CDR3 loop reads CASSSYGGPSPLHF. The CDR3 DNA reads TGTGCCAGCAGTTCCTACGGGGGGCCTTCACCCCTCCACTTT. The chain is built from TRBV6-5 and TRBJ1-6; weak D call: TRBD1 (6 bases). The germline V and J ends were trimmed by 4 bases and 9 bases, with 13 bases remaining between them. CDR3 length equals 14 residues. CDR1 is MNHEY and CDR2 is SVGAGI in the germline V gene.

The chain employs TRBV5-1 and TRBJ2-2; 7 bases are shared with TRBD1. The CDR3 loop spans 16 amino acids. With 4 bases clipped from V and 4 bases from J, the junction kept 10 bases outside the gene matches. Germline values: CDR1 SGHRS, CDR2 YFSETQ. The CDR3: CASSPTGTARTGELFF. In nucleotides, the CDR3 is TGCGCCAGCAGCCCGACCGGGACAGCCCGCACCGGGGAGCTGTTTTTT.

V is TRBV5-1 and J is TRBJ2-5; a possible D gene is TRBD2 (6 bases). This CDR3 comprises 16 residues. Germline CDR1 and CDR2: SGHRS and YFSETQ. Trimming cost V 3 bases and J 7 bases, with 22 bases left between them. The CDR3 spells CASSSSPDYSPGTQYF. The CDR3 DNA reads TGCGCCAGCAGCTCCTCGCCGGACTACTCCCCAGGGACCCAGTACTTC.